A single sample is the source of the 21 T cell receptor beta chains below, sequenced in a study of neoadjuvant nivolumab and ipilimumab in lung cancer. The method was immunoSEQ multiplex PCR; TCRdb's version includes in-frame clones alone and lacks a portion of them. The data show roughly 45,000 clones, around nine tenths seen once. Sequencing used blood, obtained before neoadjuvant nivolumab, alone or with ipilimumab. The source of these receptors is an adult with non-small cell lung cancer. Some clones in this sample may be carry-over from other donors' samples.

The chain combines TRBV18 with TRBJ1-2; D unclear. Trimming stripped 0 bases from V and 4 bases from J, with 18 bases between. This CDR3 contains 17 residues. Germline loops: CDR1 KGHSH, CDR2 LQKENI. The CDR3 bases are TGTGCCAGCTCACCACCGGTCGGACGGAATCCCCTCTATGGCTACACCTTC. Translating it yields CASSPPVGRNPLYGYTF.

This chain uses TRBV6-5 with TRBJ2-5, with D perhaps given as TRBD1 or TRBD2 (6 bases each). The CDR3 loop spans 16 amino acids. Germline V gene lookup returns CDR1 MNHEY and CDR2 SVGAGI. V lost 0 bases to trimming and J lost 2 bases, with 13 bases between them. The CDR3 DNA is TGTGCCAGCAGTTACTCCGGGGGCACGAGACAAGAGACCCAGTACTTC. Translating gives CASSYSGGTRQETQYF.

V is TRBV16 and J is TRBJ1-4; tentative D call: TRBD1 (6 bases). CDR3 length: 13 residues. Looked up from germline, CDR1 is KGHSY and CDR2 is FQNENV. Trimming took off 2 bases at V and 8 bases at J, with 9 bases between the two ends. In DNA, the CDR3 is TGTGCCAGCAGCCAACACAGGGTAGAAAAACTGTTTTTT. Translation gives CASSQHRVEKLFF.

The chain carries TRBV11-2 and TRBJ1-1; D ambiguous. This CDR3 has 13 amino acids. Germline CDR1 and CDR2: SGHAT and FQNNGV. Trimming took 3 bases from V and 1 from J, leaving 6 bases between them. CDR3 residues: CASSLGGNTEAFF. The CDR3 coding sequence is TGTGCCAGCAGCTTGGGCGGGAACACTGAAGCTTTCTTT.

V is TRBV6-1 and J is TRBJ1-1; D may be TRBD1 (6 bases). Trimming took off 3 bases at V and 5 bases at J, with 13 bases between the two ends. The CDR3 loop spans 14 amino acids. The germline V gene encodes CDR1 MNHNS and CDR2 SASEGT. In DNA, the CDR3 is TGTGCCAGCAGTGACCGGGGGGCGGAAACTGAAGCTTTCTTT. Protein sequence: CASSDRGAETEAFF.

The rearrangement joins TRBV25-1 to TRBJ2-7; 7 bases fit TRBD1. Germline V gene lookup returns CDR1 MGHDK and CDR2 SYGVNS. V was clipped by 10 bases and J by 6 bases; unmatched bases: 12. The CDR3 runs 13 residues. CDR3 loop: CATQGHRGREQYF. CDR3 nucleotides: TGTGCCACCCAGGGCCACAGGGGTCGCGAGCAGTACTTC.

This chain uses TRBV29-1 with TRBJ2-7; TRBD1 aligns across 8 bases. Germline V gene data show CDR1 as SQVTM and CDR2 as ANQGSEA. V lost 6 bases and J lost 4; bases outside the gene matches: 8. The CDR3 sequence is 13 residues long. The CDR3: CSVADRALYEQYF. The DNA of the CDR3 is TGCAGCGTGGCGGACAGGGCCCTATACGAGCAGTACTTC.

The J gene is TRBJ2-1, the V gene TRBV5-6, with 9 bases aligning to TRBD2. J gave up 4 bases and V 7 bases, and 6 bases lay outside the gene matches. Per germline, CDR1 SGHDT and CDR2 YYEEEE. The CDR3 length is 14 residues. The CDR3 bases are TGTGCCAGCGTTATAGCGGGAGAGTACAATGAGCAGTTCTTC. This codes for CASVIAGEYNEQFF.

This rearrangement joins TRBV9 to TRBJ2-6; no firm D call. CDR1 SGDLS and CDR2 YYNGEE come from the germline V gene. The V gene lost 4 bases and the J gene lost 7 bases, with 9 bases spanning the gap. The CDR3 loop spans 13 amino acids. The CDR3, as DNA: TGTGCCAGCAGCCCCGCTAGAGCCAACGTCCTGACTTTC. Its translation is CASSPARANVLTF.

The V gene is TRBV15, the J gene TRBJ2-1; D is possibly TRBD1 (6 bases). Looked up from germline, CDR1 is LNHNV and CDR2 is YYDKDF (reference sequence). The V end was cut by 0 bases, the J end by 9 bases, with 15 bases between. This CDR3 contains 15 residues. This chain's CDR3 is CATSRDRWGQGEQFF. In nucleotides, the CDR3 is TGTGCCACCAGCAGAGATAGGTGGGGGCAGGGTGAGCAGTTCTTC.

This clone was seen only once. The chain carries TRBV7-2 and TRBJ2-3, with D perhaps matching TRBD2 (6 bases). V shed 0 bases and J shed 3 bases, with 16 bases lying between them. CDR1 and CDR2 from the germline V gene are SGHTA and FQGNSA. CDR3 length equals 17 residues. The CDR3 loop reads CASSLAGVAVYTDTQYF. CDR3 sequence (DNA): TGTGCCAGCAGCTTAGCGGGGGTAGCGGTCTATACAGATACGCAGTATTTT.

This clone was detected only once. This rearrangement joins TRBV7-2 to TRBJ1-2; no reliable D call. Per the germline V gene, CDR1 is SGHTA and CDR2 is FQGNSA. V shed 5 bases and J shed 1 base, with 14 bases lying between them. This CDR3 contains 15 residues. The CDR3 reads CASSPPVRLNYGYTF. CDR3 in DNA: TGTGCCAGCAGCCCCCCCGTCAGGCTTAACTATGGCTACACCTTC.

The chain uses TRBV2 and TRBJ1-1; D possibly corresponds to TRBD1 (6 bases). The V and J ends lost 6 bases and 2 bases respectively, with 13 bases between them. The CDR3 consists of 14 residues. Germline V gene data show CDR1 as SNHLY and CDR2 as FYNNEI. The CDR3, as DNA: TGTGCCAGCAGGTCAGGGGCCCTCAACACTGAAGCTTTCTTT. Protein: CASRSGALNTEAFF.

This chain joins TRBV4-2 and TRBJ2-1, with a weak D call TRBD2 (5 bases). The germline V gene has CDR1 LGHNA and CDR2 YNFKEQ. V gave up 0 bases and J gave up 7 bases, with 22 bases separating them. This CDR3 has 18 amino acids. The CDR3: CASSQDQRGQVKTNEQFF. DNA of the CDR3: TGTGCCAGCAGCCAAGATCAGAGAGGGCAGGTGAAAACTAATGAGCAGTTCTTC.

This chain uses TRBV27 with TRBJ1-1; TRBD1 is a possible D gene (5 bases). There are 14 residues in the CDR3. Deletions cut 6 bases from V and 0 bases from J, with 11 bases between. Germline V gene lookup returns CDR1 MNHEY and CDR2 SMNVEV (reference sequence). CDR3 DNA: TGTGCCAGCAGGTTTCAGGGTATGAACACTGAAGCTTTCTTT. Protein: CASRFQGMNTEAFF.

CDR3 residues: CASSLTGPSDTQYF. The CDR3 nucleotides read TGCGCCAGCAGTTTGACCGGGCCATCGGATACGCAGTATTTT. J is TRBJ2-3 and V is TRBV10-1; D is undetermined. Per germline, CDR1 WNHNN and CDR2 SYGVQD (reference sequence). Trimming took 5 bases from V and 6 from J, leaving 15 bases between them. This CDR3 has 14 residues.

This clone was seen just once. The chain is built from TRBV18 and TRBJ2-1, with 7 bases that match TRBD1. This CDR3 has 16 amino acids. Losses at the gene ends were 6 bases for V and 4 bases for J; bases not matched to a gene: 12. CDR1 and CDR2 from the germline V gene are KGHSH and LQKENI. The CDR3 loop is CASSLTGTDRYNEQFF. CDR3 nucleotide sequence: TGTGCCAGCTCGCTAACCGGGACAGATAGATACAATGAGCAGTTCTTC. The complete variable domain, with remaining parts taken from reference TRBV18 and TRBJ2-1, reads NAGVMQNPRHLVRRRGQEARLRCSPMKGHSHVYWYRQLPEEGLKFMVYLQKENIIDESGMPKERFSAEFPKEGPSILRIQQVVRGDSAAYFCASSLTGTDRYNEQFFGPGTRLTVL.

The rearrangement uses TRBV10-2 and TRBJ2-5; TRBD2 aligns across 10 bases. This CDR3 has 16 amino acids. Trimming cost V 2 bases and J 4 bases; bases outside gene matches: 7. Germline V CDR1 and CDR2: WSHSY, SAAADI. The CDR3 region has the DNA TGCGCCAGCAGTGAGAAGCGGGAGGGCCTTGGAGAGACCCAGTACTTC. Amino acids: CASSEKREGLGETQYF.

In this sample, this clone turned up a few times. DNA of the CDR3: TGTGCCAGCAGTGGGGGGAGAGGGCTCGACACCAATCAGCCCCAGCATTTT. Protein product: CASSGGRGLDTNQPQHF. This rearrangement joins TRBV6-1 to TRBJ1-5, with D maybe TRBD1 (5 bases). CDR1 is MNHNS and CDR2 is SASEGT in the germline V gene. The CDR3 has 17 amino acids. Trimming shortened V by 4 bases and J by 3 bases, and 19 bases separated the two germline ends.

The V and J genes are TRBV5-4 and TRBJ1-2; a possible D gene is TRBD1 (5 bases). Germline V gene data show CDR1 as SGHNT and CDR2 as YYREEE (reference sequence). Between the trimmed V and J ends, which lost 3 bases and 9 bases, there was a span of 18 bases. The CDR3 is made up of 14 amino acids. In DNA form, the CDR3 reads TGTGCCAGCAGCTATCAAGGGGCTTCTGTTCGCTACACCTTC. Protein: CASSYQGASVRYTF.

The chain carries TRBV6-5 and TRBJ2-7, with D unresolved. This CDR3 contains 14 residues. Trimming stripped 4 bases from V and 5 bases from J, with 15 bases between. Germline V CDR1 and CDR2: MNHEY, SVGAGI. CDR3 region: CASSSLGGWDEQYF. CDR3 DNA: TGTGCCAGCAGTTCCCTCGGCGGATGGGACGAGCAGTACTTC.